This T cell receptor beta chain was captured in a study of glioma-infiltrating T cells. Study-level points and caveats: Non-neoplastic patients had below-expected tissue-blood divergence, while all gliomas exceeded expectation. CDR3 overlap between tissue and blood was very small.

Amplification of TCR alpha and beta CDR3 regions from RNA used iRepertoire nested multiplex PCR. Input was roughly 95-400 ng of tissue mRNA or PBMC total RNA. TCRdb redid the calling of the multiplex PCR reads with MiXCR, one entry per CDR3 protein. The sample shows fewer than 250,000 distinct CDR3 sequences, 32% of them seen only once. Germline CDR1 is MNHEY and CDR2 is SMNVEV (reference sequence). The CDR3 is 16 residues long. The V and J ends lost 2 bases and 6 bases respectively, with 19 bases between them. This clonotype was seen a single time. What it recognizes is unknown. The chain couples TRBV27 to TRBJ1-1, with TRBD1 as a possible D gene (5 bases). Sequencing was carried out using glioma tissue, nonneoplastic brain tissue, or PBMCs (not recorded which). The sequence was obtained from a human donor with low-grade glioma or glioblastoma, undergoing nonglioma brain surgery, or in good health (not recorded which). The CDR3 region has the DNA TGTGCCAGCAGTTTAACTCCAGGAGGGGCAGACGCTGAAGCTTTCTTT. Its protein product is CASSLTPGGADAEAFF.